In its sample, the clone carrying this TCR beta chain was seen many times. Its antigen is unidentified. Indicated time point: newly diagnosed GD, antithyroid drugs for less than 3 months. From PBMCs, RNA was extracted and then used to make the TCR library. The TCR beta library used iRepertoire HTBI primers with Arm-PCR amplification of CDR3. TCRdb processed the multiplex PCR reads anew with MiXCR; each CDR3 protein has one entry. Found here are 500,000 to 700,000 distinct CDR3 sequences, 15% to 20% of them singletons; the top ten hold about 17%. The CDR3 totals 14 residues. CDR1 and CDR2 (germline): SGHTA, FQGNSA. Trimming cost V 1 base and J 2 bases, with 9 bases left between them. This entry comes from a study of regulatory T cells in long-lasting Graves disease. Overall study findings and caveats: Patients with persistent Graves' had lower TCR diversity than newly diagnosed patients.

These records were also assigned to another study, of T cells in Graves' hyperthyroidism and ophthalmopathy.

The specimen was peripheral blood mononuclear cells (PBMCs), collected at new diagnosis, from a patient treated with antithyroid drugs. The chain combines TRBV7-2 with TRBJ2-7, with D possibly TRBD1 on 6 matching bases. This TCR came from a woman aged 30 to 39 with Graves disease. Here the CDR3 reads CASSLGQGTYEQYF. CDR3 in DNA: TGTGCCAGCAGCTTAGGGCAGGGGACCTACGAGCAGTACTTC.